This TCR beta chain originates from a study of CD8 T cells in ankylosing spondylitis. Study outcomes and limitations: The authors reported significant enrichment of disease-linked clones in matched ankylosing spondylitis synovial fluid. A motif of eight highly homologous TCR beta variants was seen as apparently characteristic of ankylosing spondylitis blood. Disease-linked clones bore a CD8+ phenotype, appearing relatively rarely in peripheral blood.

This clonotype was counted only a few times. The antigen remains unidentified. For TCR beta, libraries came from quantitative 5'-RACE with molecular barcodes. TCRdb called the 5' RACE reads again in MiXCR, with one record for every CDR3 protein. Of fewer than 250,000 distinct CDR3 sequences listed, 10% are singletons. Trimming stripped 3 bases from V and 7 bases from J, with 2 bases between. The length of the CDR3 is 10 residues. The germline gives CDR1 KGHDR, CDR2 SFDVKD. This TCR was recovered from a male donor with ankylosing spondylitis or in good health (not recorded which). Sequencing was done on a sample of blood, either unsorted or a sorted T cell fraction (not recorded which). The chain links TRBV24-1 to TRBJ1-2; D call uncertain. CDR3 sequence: CATSDLGYTF. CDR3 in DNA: TGTGCCACCAGTGATCTTGGCTACACCTTC.